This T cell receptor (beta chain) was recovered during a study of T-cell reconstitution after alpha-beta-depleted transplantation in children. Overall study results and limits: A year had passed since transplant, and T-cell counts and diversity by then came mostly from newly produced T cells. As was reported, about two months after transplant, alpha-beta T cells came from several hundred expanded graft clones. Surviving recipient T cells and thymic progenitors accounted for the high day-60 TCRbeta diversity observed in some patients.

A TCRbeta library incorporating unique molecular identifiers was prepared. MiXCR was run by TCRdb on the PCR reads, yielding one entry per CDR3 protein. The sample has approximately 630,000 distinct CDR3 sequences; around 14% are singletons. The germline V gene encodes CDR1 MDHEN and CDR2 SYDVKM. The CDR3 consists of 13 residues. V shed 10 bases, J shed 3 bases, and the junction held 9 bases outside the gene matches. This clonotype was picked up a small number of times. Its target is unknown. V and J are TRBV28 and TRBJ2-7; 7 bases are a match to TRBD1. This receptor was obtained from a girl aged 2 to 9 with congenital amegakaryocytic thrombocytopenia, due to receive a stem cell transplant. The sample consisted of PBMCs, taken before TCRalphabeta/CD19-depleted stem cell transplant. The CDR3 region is CATSPGQNYEQYF. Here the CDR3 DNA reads TGTGCCACCTCCCCGGGACAGAACTACGAGCAGTACTTC.